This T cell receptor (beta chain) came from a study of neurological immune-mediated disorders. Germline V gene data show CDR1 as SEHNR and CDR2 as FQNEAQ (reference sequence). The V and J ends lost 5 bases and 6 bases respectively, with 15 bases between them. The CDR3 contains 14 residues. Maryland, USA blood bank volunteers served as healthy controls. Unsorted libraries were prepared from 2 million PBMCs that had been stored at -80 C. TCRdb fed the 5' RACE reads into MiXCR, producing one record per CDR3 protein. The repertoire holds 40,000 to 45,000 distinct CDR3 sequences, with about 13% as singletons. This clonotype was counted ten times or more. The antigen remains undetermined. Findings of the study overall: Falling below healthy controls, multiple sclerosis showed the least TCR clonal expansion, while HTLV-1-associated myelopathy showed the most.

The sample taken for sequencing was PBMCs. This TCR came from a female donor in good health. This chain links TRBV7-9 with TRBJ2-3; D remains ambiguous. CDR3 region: CASSALARPDTQYF. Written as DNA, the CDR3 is TGTGCCAGCAGCGCCTTAGCTAGACCCGATACGCAGTATTTT.